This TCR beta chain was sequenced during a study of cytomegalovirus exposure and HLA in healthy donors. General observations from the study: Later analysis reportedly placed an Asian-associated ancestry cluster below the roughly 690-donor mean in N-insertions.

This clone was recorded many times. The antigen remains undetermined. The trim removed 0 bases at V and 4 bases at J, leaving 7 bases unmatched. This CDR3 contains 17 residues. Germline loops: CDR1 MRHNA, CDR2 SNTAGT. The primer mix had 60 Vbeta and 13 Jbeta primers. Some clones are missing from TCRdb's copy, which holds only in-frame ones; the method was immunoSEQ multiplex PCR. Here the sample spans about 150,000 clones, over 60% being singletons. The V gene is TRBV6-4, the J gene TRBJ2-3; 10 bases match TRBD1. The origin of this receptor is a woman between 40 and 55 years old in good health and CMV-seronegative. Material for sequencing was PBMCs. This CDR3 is CASSDSLSGTGADTQYF. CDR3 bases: TGTGCCAGCAGTGACTCGCTTTCCGGGACAGGGGCAGATACGCAGTATTTT.